The 18 T cell receptor beta chains given below trace back to one sample, sequenced in a study of blood T cell repertoires in COVID-19. Some clones are missing from TCRdb's copy, which holds only in-frame ones; the method was immunoSEQ multiplex PCR. The sample lists tens of thousands of clones, 85% to 90% occurring once. Sequencing was performed on peripheral blood. All receptors derive from a man aged 50 or older with active COVID-19.

This clone appeared a few times. The rearrangement links TRBV14 to TRBJ1-6; maybe TRBD1 (5 bases). This CDR3 has 15 amino acids. V was pared by 5 bases and J by 6 bases, with 14 bases between. Per germline, CDR1 SGHDN and CDR2 FVKESK. The CDR3 is CASSSQGIRNSPLHF. The CDR3 nucleotides are TGTGCCAGCAGCTCGCAGGGAATCCGTAATTCACCCCTCCACTTT.

This chain uses TRBV19 with TRBJ1-1, with 10 bases aligning to TRBD1. After removal of 0 bases from V and 1 base from J, the junction contained 2 bases not matched to a gene. The V gene's germline CDR1 is LNHDA and CDR2 SQIVND (reference sequence). The CDR3 is 16 amino acids. The CDR3 protein is CASSIDRQGANTEAFF. The CDR3 nucleotides are TGTGCCAGTAGTATAGACCGACAGGGGGCGAACACTGAAGCTTTCTTT.

The chain joins TRBV7-3 to TRBJ2-1, with TRBD2 identical over 8 bases. The V gene's germline CDR1 is SGHTA and CDR2 FQGTGA. CDR3 length equals 14 residues. V was pared by 6 bases and J by 3 bases, with 4 bases of the junction left unmatched. The CDR3 reads CASRPSGGYNEQFF. DNA for the CDR3: TGTGCCAGCAGGCCCAGCGGGGGCTACAATGAGCAGTTCTTC.

V is TRBV27 and J is TRBJ2-3; 7 nucleotides agree with TRBD1. Losses at the gene ends were 4 bases for V and 4 bases for J; bases not matched to a gene: 2. The germline V gene has CDR1 MNHEY and CDR2 SMNVEV (reference sequence). The CDR3 loop spans 13 amino acids. The CDR3 reads CASSSDRADTQYF. The CDR3 coding sequence is TGTGCCAGCAGTTCTGACAGGGCAGATACGCAGTATTTT.

The chain combines TRBV5-5 with TRBJ2-3; possible D gene TRBD1, 5 bases. The CDR3 sequence is 16 residues long. V lost 0 bases and J lost 4, with 15 bases in between. In germline, CDR1 is SGHKS, CDR2 YYEKEE (reference sequence). The CDR3 loop is CASSLEGAPTPDTQYF. The DNA of the CDR3 is TGTGCCAGCAGCTTGGAAGGGGCCCCAACCCCAGATACGCAGTATTTT.

The rearrangement links TRBV30 to TRBJ1-1; TRBD1 agrees at 8 bases. CDR3 length: 16 residues. The ends lost 2 bases at V and 1 base at J; junction bases unmatched: 9. The V gene's germline CDR1 is GTSNPN and CDR2 SVGIG (reference sequence). CDR3 sequence reads: CAWSHPLGQGNTEAFF. Here the CDR3 DNA reads TGTGCCTGGAGTCACCCGCTAGGACAGGGGAACACTGAAGCTTTCTTT.

V gene TRBV27 combines with J gene TRBJ2-3, with 9 bases fitting TRBD2. Trimming removed 5 bases from V and 1 base from J; junction bases left unmatched: 4. CDR1 is MNHEY, CDR2 SMNVEV, per germline (reference sequence). This CDR3 has 15 residues. In DNA, the CDR3 is TGTGCCAGCAGTCCGCGGGGGGGCGGCACAGATACGCAGTATTTT. Protein product: CASSPRGGGTDTQYF.

The J gene is TRBJ2-7, the V gene TRBV7-8; TRBD2 agrees at 16 bases. CDR1 is SGHVS, CDR2 FQNEAQ, per germline. The J segment lost 0 bases and the V segment lost 5 bases, leaving 10 bases of the junction unmatched. The CDR3 is 19 residues long. The CDR3 is CASSPKGLAGGRSSYEQYF. Here the CDR3 DNA reads TGTGCCAGCAGCCCGAAGGGACTAGCGGGGGGGAGAAGCTCCTACGAGCAGTACTTC.

The V call is TRBV28, the J call TRBJ1-2; 7 positions match TRBD1. The CDR3 consists of 14 residues. CDR1 and CDR2 (germline): MDHEN, SYDVKM. Losses at the gene ends were 7 bases for V and 7 bases for J; bases not matched to a gene: 12. DNA of the CDR3: TGTGCCAGCATGGTGACAGGGCGGGTTGGTGGCTACACCTTC. It translates to CASMVTGRVGGYTF.

The count of this clone is one. The CDR3 loop reads CAWSVIQGARGNTEAFF. The CDR3 bases are TGTGCCTGGAGTGTAATCCAGGGGGCGCGGGGAAACACTGAAGCTTTCTTT. The V call is TRBV30, the J call TRBJ1-1, with 8 positions matching TRBD1. J was trimmed by 2 bases and V by 0 bases; bases with no gene match: 11. The CDR3 loop spans 17 amino acids. The germline V gene has CDR1 GTSNPN and CDR2 SVGIG (reference sequence). Combining the CDR3 with reference TRBV30 and TRBJ1-1 gives the whole variable domain SQTIHQWPATLVQPVGSPLSLECTVEGTSNPNLYWYRQAAGRGLQLLFYSVGIGQISSEVPQNLSASRPQDRQFILSSKKLLLSDSGFYLCAWSVIQGARGNTEAFFGQGTRLTVV.

The chain links TRBV27 to TRBJ2-7, with 10 bases fitting TRBD2. Losses at the gene ends were 3 bases for V and 5 bases for J; bases not matched to a gene: 7. CDR1 and CDR2 (germline): MNHEY, SMNVEV (reference sequence). The CDR3 extends over 15 amino acids. CDR3: CASSFRLAGVNEQYF. CDR3 bases: TGTGCCAGCAGTTTTAGGCTAGCGGGGGTTAACGAGCAGTACTTC.

The CDR3 bases are TGTGCCAGCAGCTTAGGACAGCACCCGGAAAAACTGTTTTTT. It specifies CASSLGQHPEKLFF. The rearrangement uses TRBV7-2 and TRBJ1-4; maybe TRBD1 (5 bases). With 1 base removed from V and 8 bases from J, the gap between germline ends came to 11 bases. There are 14 residues in the CDR3. Germline V gene sequence: CDR1 SGHTA, CDR2 FQGNSA.

The rearrangement links TRBV6-2 or TRBV6-3 to TRBJ2-7, with a possible D match to TRBD1 (5 bases). Germline V lookup: CDR1 MNHEY, CDR2 SVGEGT. Trimming removed 2 bases from V and 5 bases from J, with 13 bases in between. This CDR3 is built from 14 residues. CDR3 DNA: TGTGCCAGCAGTTACGAGTCCAGGGTCCACGAGCAGTACTTC. Its translation: CASSYESRVHEQYF.

J is TRBJ1-2 and V is TRBV7-7, with 7 bases fitting TRBD1. Germline lookup yields CDR1 SSHAT and CDR2 FNYEAQ (reference sequence). V trimming: 5 bases; J trimming: 6 bases; junction bases outside the gene matches: 15. This CDR3 contains 16 residues. The CDR3 loop is CASSLTGQWELDGYTF. The CDR3 nucleotides are TGTGCCAGCAGCCTTACGGGACAGTGGGAACTAGATGGCTACACCTTC.

The J gene is TRBJ2-2, the V gene TRBV5-4, with D possibly matching TRBD2 (6 bases). The CDR3 is made up of 15 amino acids. V was cut by 6 bases and J by 5 bases, with 17 bases left in between. The germline V gene has CDR1 SGHNT and CDR2 YYREEE (reference sequence). As DNA, the CDR3 is TGTGCCAGCACCCAGAATGGGGGGTCGACCGGGGAGCTGTTTTTT. It specifies CASTQNGGSTGELFF.

The chain couples TRBV18 to TRBJ1-2; the match to TRBD1 covers 8 bases. The length of the CDR3 is 14 residues. V shed 2 bases, J shed 6 bases, and the junction held 5 bases outside the gene matches. Germline V gives CDR1 KGHSH, CDR2 LQKENI. CDR3: CASSPSDRVNGYTF. The CDR3 DNA sequence: TGTGCCAGCTCACCATCGGACAGGGTCAATGGCTACACCTTC.

This clone was observed once. V usage is TRBV18 and J usage is TRBJ1-4; D is unclear. The CDR3 spans 16 residues. Trimming shortened V by 0 bases and J by 6 bases, and 14 bases separated the two germline ends. Germline lookup yields CDR1 KGHSH and CDR2 LQKENI. DNA of the CDR3: TGTGCCAGCTCACCACCATCCGGCCTAGTCGATGAAAAACTGTTTTTT. Translation gives CASSPPSGLVDEKLFF.

The chain carries TRBV7-8 and TRBJ2-3; a possible D gene is TRBD1 (5 bases). Between the trimmed V and J ends, which lost 8 bases and 1 base, there was a span of 10 bases. Germline CDR1 reads SGHVS; CDR2 reads FQNEAQ. The CDR3 contains 13 residues. The CDR3 DNA reads as TGTGCCAGCGGGCCCAGGGGCACAGATACGCAGTATTTT. Residues: CASGPRGTDTQYF.